These T cell receptor beta chains were read from a single sample in a study of blood T cell repertoires in COVID-19. The protocol was immunoSEQ multiplex PCR, while the TCRdb copy is restricted to in-frame clones and leaves out a portion. Among a few hundred thousand clones listed, roughly 88% were seen once. Input material: PBMCs or T cells enriched from blood (not recorded which). The receptor set was obtained from a young man who had recovered from COVID-19. Each CDR3 is given with its conserved first and last residue. The D gene is left open where the match is weak. Clone size is stated in some rows and not others, as once, few, many or a class when expanded.

v_gene	d_gene	abundance	j_gene	CDR3nt	CDR3aa
TRBV24-1	NA	NA	TRBJ1-4	TGTGCCACCAGTGATTCCCGGGGGGCAGCGGAAAAACTGTTTTTT	CATSDSRGAAEKLFF
TRBV9	NA	NA	TRBJ2-3	TGTGCCAGCGGGCCGAGCACAGATACGCAGTATTTT	CASGPSTDTQYF
TRBV27	TRBD2	NA	TRBJ2-5	TGTGCCAGCAGTTCGACTAGCGGGTCTTACGAGACCCAGTACTTC	CASSSTSGSYETQYF
TRBV19	TRBD1	once	TRBJ1-5	TGTGCCAGTAGTTACGCCGGGACAGGGGTGCAGCCCCAGCATTTT	CASSYAGTGVQPQHF
TRBV5-1	NA	NA	TRBJ1-4	TGCGCCAGCACACCGACAGGCCCTAATGAAAAACTGTTTTTT	CASTPTGPNEKLFF
TRBV11-2	TRBD1	NA	TRBJ2-7	TGTGCCAGCAGCTATGTCGGACAGGGTGGTGAGCAGTACTTC	CASSYVGQGGEQYF
TRBV30	NA	NA	TRBJ2-7	TGTGCCTGGAAAAGGGCGGGGGCGCTGACCTACGAGCAGTACTTC	CAWKRAGALTYEQYF
TRBV24-1	TRBD2	NA	TRBJ2-1	TGTGCCACCAGTGATGGGACTAGCGGGGGCTACAATGAGCAGTTCTTC	CATSDGTSGGYNEQFF
TRBV5-1	TRBD1	NA	TRBJ1-3	TGCGCCAGCATCCCTTGGGGACAGGTTACCTTCTCTGGAAACACCATATATTTT	CASIPWGQVTFSGNTIYF
TRBV10-3	TRBD1	NA	TRBJ1-5	TGTGCCATCAGCGACGACAGGGGAGGTCAGCCCCAGCATTTT	CAISDDRGGQPQHF
TRBV7-9	NA	NA	TRBJ2-7	TGTGCCAGTCAAGAGAGTAGCTCCTACGAGCAGTACTTC	CASQESSSYEQYF
TRBV28	NA	NA	TRBJ2-3	TGTGCCAGCAGTTTCGTACTTGATACGCAGTATTTT	CASSFVLDTQYF
TRBV3-1/TRBV3-2	NA	once	TRBJ2-2	TGTGCCAGCAGCCAAGATGGCCGCCTCGGGGAGCTGTTTTTT	CASSQDGRLGELFF